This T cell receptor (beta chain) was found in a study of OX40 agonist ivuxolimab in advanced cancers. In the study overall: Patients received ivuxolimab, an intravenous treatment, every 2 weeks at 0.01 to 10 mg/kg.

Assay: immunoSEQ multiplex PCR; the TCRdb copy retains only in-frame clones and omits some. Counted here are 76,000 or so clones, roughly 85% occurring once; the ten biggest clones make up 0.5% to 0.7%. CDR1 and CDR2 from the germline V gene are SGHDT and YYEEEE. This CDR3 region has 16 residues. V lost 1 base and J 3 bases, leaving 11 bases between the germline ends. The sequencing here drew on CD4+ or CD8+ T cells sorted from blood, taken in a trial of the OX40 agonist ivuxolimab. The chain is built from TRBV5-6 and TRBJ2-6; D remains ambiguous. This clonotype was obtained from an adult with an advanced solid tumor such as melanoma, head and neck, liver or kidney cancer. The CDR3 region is CASSLYGWLGANVLTF. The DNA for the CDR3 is TGTGCCAGCAGCTTGTATGGGTGGCTTGGGGCCAACGTCCTGACTTTC.